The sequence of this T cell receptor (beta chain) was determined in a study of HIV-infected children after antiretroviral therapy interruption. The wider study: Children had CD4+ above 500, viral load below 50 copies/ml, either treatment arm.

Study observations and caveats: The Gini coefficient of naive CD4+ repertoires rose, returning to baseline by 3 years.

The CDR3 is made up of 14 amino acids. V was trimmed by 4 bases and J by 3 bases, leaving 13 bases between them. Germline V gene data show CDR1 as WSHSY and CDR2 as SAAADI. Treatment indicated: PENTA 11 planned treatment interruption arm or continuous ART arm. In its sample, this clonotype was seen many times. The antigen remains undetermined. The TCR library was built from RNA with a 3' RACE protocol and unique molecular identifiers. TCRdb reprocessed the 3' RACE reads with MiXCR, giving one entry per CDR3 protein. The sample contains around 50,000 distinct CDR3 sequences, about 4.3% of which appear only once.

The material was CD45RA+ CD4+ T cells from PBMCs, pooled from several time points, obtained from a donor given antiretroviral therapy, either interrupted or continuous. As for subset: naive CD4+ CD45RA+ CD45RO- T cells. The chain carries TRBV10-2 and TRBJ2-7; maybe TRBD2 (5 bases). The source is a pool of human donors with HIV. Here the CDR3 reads CASSASGLYYEQYF. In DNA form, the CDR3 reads TGCGCCAGCAGTGCGAGCGGACTCTACTACGAGCAGTACTTC.